The 32 T cell receptor beta chains given below trace back to one sample, sequenced in a study of identical twins (dated by TCRdb to the mid-2010s). The library was produced with 5' RACE. TCRdb records Illumina HiSeq 2000 as the sequencer. TCRdb's own reprocessing of the public reads used fastp at Q25 and MiXCR and kept productive beta chains. For every CDR3 protein sequence, its rows merge into one entry that carries the most common genes and DNA. In all, the sample holds some 730,000 distinct CDR3 sequences, and around a sixth of those were seen once. Clones ranked in the top ten supply 10% to 15% of the sample. The same data also contributed to another study, on T cells expressing NK-cell markers.

Source material: PBMCs. Receptors were obtained from a young woman in good health.

This chain joins TRBV11-2 and TRBJ2-3, with TRBD2 matching 14 bases. The V gene end was trimmed by 4 bases and the J gene end by 5 bases; junction bases not matched to a gene: 11. CDR3 size: 18 residues. The V gene's germline CDR1 is SGHAT and CDR2 FQNNGV. The CDR3 DNA sequence: TGTGCCAGCAGCTCGCCCCCCGGACTAGCGGGGGGTGGAGATACGCAGTATTTT. The encoded protein is CASSSPPGLAGGGDTQYF.

A word on this clonotype: The junction and the germline gene differ at one end; a read error may be behind it. V and J are TRBV7-7 and TRBJ2-5; D is unclear. The CDR3 extends over 13 amino acids. The germline gives CDR1 SSHAT, CDR2 FNYEAQ (reference sequence). This CDR3 is CASSHAPGETQYF. CDR3 coding DNA: TGTGCTAGCAGCCACGCTCCCGGGGAGACCCAGTACTTC.

The sample holds a few counts of this clonotype. The chain employs TRBV25-1 and TRBJ2-5; no clear D. The germline V gene encodes CDR1 MGHDK and CDR2 SYGVNS. The CDR3 covers 15 residues. Trimming took off 2 bases at V and 2 bases at J, with 12 bases between the two ends. CDR3 region: CASSEVLGPQETQYF. The CDR3 nucleotides read TGTGCCAGCAGTGAAGTATTAGGTCCTCAAGAGACCCAGTACTTC. Full variable domain (outside the CDR3, taken from reference TRBV25-1 and TRBJ2-5): EADIYQTPRYLVIGTGKKITLECSQTMGHDKMYWYQQDPGMELHLIHYSYGVNSTEKGDLSSESTVSRIRTEHFPLTLESARPSHTSQYLCASSEVLGPQETQYFGPGTRLLVL.

V and J are TRBV5-1 and TRBJ2-7, with 8 nucleotides matching TRBD1. CDR1 and CDR2 from the germline V gene are SGHRS and YFSETQ. Trimming removed 8 bases from V and 5 bases from J; junction bases left unmatched: 12. The CDR3 has 14 amino acids. The CDR3: CASQAGDRGNEQYF. CDR3 nucleotides: TGCGCCAGTCAAGCAGGTGACAGGGGCAACGAGCAGTACTTC.

V and J are TRBV5-5 and TRBJ1-5; D unresolved. Germline CDR1 is SGHKS and CDR2 is YYEKEE (reference sequence). The CDR3 extends over 14 amino acids. Trimming took off 1 base at V and 2 bases at J, with 7 bases between the two ends. The CDR3 nucleotides are TGTGCCAGCAGCTTGTGGGGAGGCAATCAGCCCCAGCATTTT. It translates to CASSLWGGNQPQHF. Complete variable domain (other parts from reference TRBV5-5 and TRBJ1-5): DAGVTQSPTHLIKTRGQQVTLRCSPISGHKSVSWYQQVLGQGPQFIFQYYEKEERGRGNFPDRFSARQFPNYSSELNVNALLLGDSALYLCASSLWGGNQPQHFGDGTRLSIL.

This clonotype was detected a few times. V and J are TRBV10-2 and TRBJ2-7; D call uncertain. There are 12 residues in the CDR3. CDR1 is WSHSY, CDR2 SAAADI, per germline. Trimming took 2 bases from V and 2 from J, leaving 4 bases between them. The CDR3 reads CASSETTYEQYF. The CDR3 DNA is TGCGCCAGCAGTGAGACGACCTACGAGCAGTACTTC.

The chain employs TRBV4-3 and TRBJ2-5; 9 nucleotides match TRBD2. This CDR3 contains 17 residues. The junction had 13 bases not matched to a gene; V was cut back by 3 bases and J by 5 bases. Germline CDR1 and CDR2: LGHNA and YSLEER. This CDR3 reads CASSQVSGSHMGETQYF. As DNA, the CDR3 is TGCGCCAGCAGCCAGGTTAGCGGGAGCCACATGGGGGAGACCCAGTACTTC.

On this clonotype itself: One junction end does not reproduce the germline sequence, and a read error may be involved. The rearrangement uses TRBV30 and TRBJ1-1, with D perhaps matching TRBD1 (5 bases). Per germline, CDR1 GTSNPN and CDR2 SVGIG (reference sequence). The CDR3 loop spans 11 amino acids. DNA for the CDR3: TGTGCCTGGAGTGCCATTACGACAGAGAACTTT. Translation: CAWSAITTENF.

This chain links TRBV7-3 with TRBJ2-5, with TRBD1 matching over 7 bases. CDR1 is SGHTA, CDR2 FQGTGA, per germline. This CDR3 is 14 amino acids long. The J segment lost 5 bases and the V segment lost 6 bases, leaving 9 bases of the junction unmatched. The CDR3 loop reads CASSTQGTVETQYF. The DNA of the CDR3 is TGTGCCAGCAGTACACAGGGGACGGTGGAGACCCAGTACTTC.

This sequence joins TRBV14 and TRBJ2-3; unclear D gene. The CDR3 totals 16 residues. The germline V gene has CDR1 SGHDN and CDR2 FVKESK. Trimming cost V 0 bases and J 0 bases, with 10 bases left between them. CDR3 nucleotides: TGTGCCAGCAGCCAAGATCTACGCACTAGCACAGATACGCAGTATTTT. Its protein product is CASSQDLRTSTDTQYF.

V usage is TRBV5-1 and J usage is TRBJ2-3; 9 nucleotides align to TRBD2. CDR3 size: 17 residues. V lost 3 bases and J lost 3; bases outside the gene matches: 11. Germline V gene data show CDR1 as SGHRS and CDR2 as YFSETQ. The CDR3 nucleotides are TGCGCCAGCAGCTCCCGTTTAGCGGGAGCGGTGACAGATACGCAGTATTTT. Translation: CASSSRLAGAVTDTQYF.

A note on this clonotype: The junction does not match germline at one end; this may be a read error. This chain joins TRBV18 and TRBJ2-5, with D unresolved. The CDR3 loop spans 12 amino acids. Germline lookup yields CDR1 KGHSH and CDR2 LQKENI. The CDR3 DNA is TGTGCCAGCTCACGTCCCCAAGAGACCCGGTACTTC. Its translation: CASSRPQETRYF.

The chain has TRBV20-1 and TRBJ2-1, with D maybe TRBD2 (5 bases). Trimming pared 0 bases from V and 1 base from J, leaving 10 bases between. This CDR3 has 15 residues. Germline CDR1 reads DFQATT; CDR2 reads SNEGSKA (reference sequence). CDR3: CSARDRQRSYNEQFF. Here the CDR3 DNA reads TGCAGTGCTAGAGATCGCCAGCGGTCCTACAATGAGCAGTTCTTC.

This clonotype was picked up a small number of times. The genes are TRBV10-1 and TRBJ2-2; TRBD2 agrees at 8 bases. J gave up 5 bases and V 7 bases, and 6 bases lay outside the gene matches. In germline, CDR1 is WNHNN, CDR2 SYGVQD (reference sequence). There are 14 residues in the CDR3. The CDR3 protein is CASNPGGSTGELFF. The DNA of the CDR3 is TGCGCCAGCAATCCGGGAGGGTCTACCGGGGAGCTGTTTTTT.

The chain recombines TRBV27 with TRBJ2-7, with a weak D call TRBD2 (6 bases). The length of the CDR3 is 14 residues. Germline CDR1 and CDR2: MNHEY and SMNVEV (reference sequence). The V and J ends lost 4 bases and 2 bases respectively, with 12 bases between them. The CDR3 nucleotides read TGTGCCAGCAGTTGGAGGGGAGGAACCTACGAGCAGTACTTC. Its translation: CASSWRGGTYEQYF.

The genes are TRBV10-3 and TRBJ2-5, with TRBD1 as a possible D gene (6 bases). The CDR3 totals 16 residues. The ends were cut back, 2 bases at V and 3 bases at J, with 16 bases in the middle. Germline-derived CDR1 and CDR2 are ENHRY and SYGVKD. This CDR3 reads CAISEATGFGEETQYF. The CDR3 region has the DNA TGTGCCATCAGTGAGGCAACAGGGTTTGGGGAAGAGACCCAGTACTTC.

Only a few counts were recorded for this clonotype. This chain links TRBV10-1 with TRBJ2-1; TRBD2 agrees at 9 bases. This CDR3 has 17 amino acids. Germline V gene data show CDR1 as WNHNN and CDR2 as SYGVQD (reference sequence). V gave up 0 bases and J gave up 7 bases; unmatched junction bases: 10. The CDR3 bases are TGCGCCAGCAGTGAGTCTTCTAGCGGGGTTAGGAAGAATGAGCAGTTCTTC. This sequence encodes CASSESSSGVRKNEQFF.

This chain joins TRBV20-1 and TRBJ1-1; D unclear. The CDR3 has 13 residues. Trimming removed 1 base from V and 1 base from J, with 7 bases in between. Looked up from germline, CDR1 is DFQATT and CDR2 is SNEGSKA (reference sequence). CDR3 bases: TGCAGTGCTAGAGCGTCCACGAACACTGAAGCTTTCTTT. Its translation: CSARASTNTEAFF.

The V and J genes are TRBV6-1 and TRBJ2-1, with 8 bases identical to TRBD2. Germline lookup yields CDR1 MNHNS and CDR2 SASEGT. The CDR3 contains 16 residues. V was clipped by 6 bases and J by 7 bases; unmatched bases: 14. In DNA form, the CDR3 reads TGTGCCAGCAGGAGGGCGAAGGAACGCGGGAGGAATGAGCAGTTCTTC. This encodes CASRRAKERGRNEQFF.

In its sample, this clonotype was seen a few times. V and J are TRBV12-3 or TRBV12-4 and TRBJ2-7; 12 bases agree with TRBD2. J lost 4 bases, V lost 4 bases, and 5 bases had no gene match. CDR3 size: 15 residues. DNA for the CDR3: TGTGCCAGCAGTTCTAGGACTAGCGGGGCTTACGAGCAGTACTTC. This translates into CASSSRTSGAYEQYF.

The rearrangement uses TRBV7-3 and TRBJ2-6; D assignment may be TRBD1 or TRBD2 (5 bases each). CDR1 is SGHTA and CDR2 is FQGTGA in the germline V gene. The CDR3 runs 20 residues. V shed 0 bases and J shed 0 bases, with 18 bases lying between them. As DNA, the CDR3 is TGTGCCAGCAGCTTAACGGGACCACGGTCGCCGAGCTCTGGGGCCAACGTCCTGACTTTC. It encodes CASSLTGPRSPSSGANVLTF. The entire variable domain, with the rest obtained from reference TRBV7-3 and TRBJ2-6, is as follows: GAGVSQTPSNKVTEKGKYVELRCDPISGHTALYWYRQSLGQGPEFLIYFQGTGAADDSGLPNDRFFAVRPEGSVSTLKIQRTERGDSAVYLCASSLTGPRSPSSGANVLTFGAGSRLTVL.

This clonotype was detected many times. V is TRBV12-3 or TRBV12-4 and J is TRBJ1-5, with D tentatively TRBD1 (5 bases). The CDR3 is 15 amino acids. V lost 3 bases to trimming and J lost 3 bases, with 12 bases between them. The chain's CDR3 is CASSLQDGANQPQHF. The DNA for the CDR3 is TGTGCCAGCAGTTTGCAGGACGGGGCCAATCAGCCCCAGCATTTT.

The V call is TRBV15, the J call TRBJ2-2; D is ambiguous. CDR1 and CDR2 from the germline V gene are LNHNV and YYDKDF (reference sequence). The CDR3 is made up of 15 amino acids. Between the trimmed V and J ends, which lost 3 bases and 3 bases, there was a span of 11 bases. The chain's CDR3 is CATSSSHRYTGELFF. CDR3 nucleotide sequence: TGTGCCACCAGCAGTAGTCACAGATACACCGGGGAGCTGTTTTTT.

The V call is TRBV25-1, the J call TRBJ2-7; perhaps D is TRBD1 or TRBD2 (6 bases each). The CDR3 sequence is 14 residues long. Trimming took 1 base from V and 0 from J, leaving 7 bases between them. Looked up from germline, CDR1 is MGHDK and CDR2 is SYGVNS. This CDR3 is CASSEWGASYEQYF. Written as DNA, the CDR3 is TGTGCCAGCAGTGAATGGGGGGCCTCCTACGAGCAGTACTTC.

This chain links TRBV5-6 with TRBJ2-4; the D gene is possibly TRBD1 (5 bases). Trimming shortened V by 7 bases and J by 1 base, and 9 bases separated the two germline ends. Germline CDR1 is SGHDT and CDR2 is YYEEEE. The CDR3 extends over 13 amino acids. CDR3 sequence (DNA): TGTGCCAGCGCCAGGGCCGCCAAAAACATTCAGTACTTC. It specifies CASARAAKNIQYF.

The chain links TRBV5-1 to TRBJ2-7, with unresolved D. Germline CDR1 is SGHRS and CDR2 is YFSETQ. CDR3 length equals 16 residues. The ends were cut back, 0 bases at V and 2 bases at J, with 15 bases in the middle. CDR3: CASSLADSVGTYEQYF. In DNA, the CDR3 is TGCGCCAGCAGCTTGGCCGATTCGGTCGGAACCTACGAGCAGTACTTC.

This clonotype was picked up a small number of times. An end of the junction does not agree with germline; a read error may underlie this. This rearrangement joins TRBV7-2 to TRBJ2-1, with unresolved D. There are 15 residues in the CDR3. CDR1 SGHTA and CDR2 FQGNSA come from the germline V gene. CDR3 DNA sequence: TGTGCCAGCAGTTTAGGTCAGGTCGCCTACAATGAGCAGTTCTTC. This encodes CASSLGQVAYNEQFF.

The V call is TRBV7-6, the J call TRBJ2-5; no firm D call. The CDR3 is 13 amino acids. The V and J ends lost 7 bases and 2 bases respectively, with 11 bases between them. Germline V gene lookup returns CDR1 SGHVS and CDR2 FNYEAQ. The CDR3 DNA reads TGTGCCAGCAACAGCCTTGAGCAAGAGACCCAGTACTTC. This encodes CASNSLEQETQYF.

This clonotype was detected a few times. The chain joins TRBV5-1 to TRBJ2-7; a possible D gene is TRBD2 (5 bases). Germline CDR1 is SGHRS and CDR2 is YFSETQ. The CDR3 runs 13 residues. V was shortened by 1 base and J by 6 bases, with 11 bases between the two germline ends. In DNA, the CDR3 is TGCGCCAGCAGCTTGTCGGGGTCCGCCGAGCAGTACTTC. It specifies CASSLSGSAEQYF.

This clonotype has a handful of counts. The chain combines TRBV5-1 with TRBJ2-3, with D uncertain. Germline CDR1 and CDR2: SGHRS and YFSETQ. This CDR3 has 14 amino acids. The V end lost 2 bases, the J end lost 2 bases, and 9 bases lay between the germline ends. Here the CDR3 reads CASSLRLLTDTQYF. CDR3 nucleotides: TGCGCCAGCAGCTTAAGGCTCCTCACAGATACGCAGTATTTT.

The chain joins TRBV20-1 to TRBJ2-1, with TRBD2 matching over 7 bases. Germline V gives CDR1 DFQATT, CDR2 SNEGSKA (reference sequence). Trimming at V came to 6 bases and at J to 15 bases, leaving 11 bases not matched to a gene. The length of the CDR3 is 11 residues. CDR3: CSASPGLKLFF. CDR3 bases: TGCAGTGCGTCTCCGGGACTAAAGCTGTTCTTC.

The genes are TRBV10-3 and TRBJ1-3; D is undetermined. The CDR3 has 17 amino acids. Looked up from germline, CDR1 is ENHRY and CDR2 is SYGVKD. V lost 10 bases and J lost 0, with 22 bases in between. As DNA, the CDR3 is TGTGCCACCTTACCTTTTTGGCAGCCCCACTCTGGAAACACCATATATTTT. Its protein is CATLPFWQPHSGNTIYF.